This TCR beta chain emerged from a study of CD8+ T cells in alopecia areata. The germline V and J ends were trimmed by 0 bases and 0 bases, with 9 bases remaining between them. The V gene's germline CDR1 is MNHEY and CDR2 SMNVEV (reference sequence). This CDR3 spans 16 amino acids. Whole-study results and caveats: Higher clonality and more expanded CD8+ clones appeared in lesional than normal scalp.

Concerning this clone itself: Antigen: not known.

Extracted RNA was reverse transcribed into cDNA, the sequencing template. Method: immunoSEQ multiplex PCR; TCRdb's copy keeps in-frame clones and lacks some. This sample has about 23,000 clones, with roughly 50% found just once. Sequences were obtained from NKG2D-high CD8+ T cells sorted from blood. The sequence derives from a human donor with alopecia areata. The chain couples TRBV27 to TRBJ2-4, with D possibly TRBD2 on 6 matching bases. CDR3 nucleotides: TGTGCCAGCAGTTTATCTGTGGGACTAGCCAAAAACATTCAGTACTTC. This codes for CASSLSVGLAKNIQYF.